Below are 2 T cell receptor beta chains sequenced from a single sample in a study of PD-1 blockade in classical Hodgkin lymphoma. Produced via immunoSEQ multiplex PCR; TCRdb's table is partial and in-frame only. The data contain about 23,000 clones, 88% of them singletons. Described time point: cycle 4 day 1 (C4D1), after 5 to 7 weeks of nivolumab. Every patient relapsed after autologous stem cell transplantation, and brentuximab vedotin exposure varied. The sample consisted of peripheral blood mononuclear cells (PBMCs), taken before the fourth cycle of nivolumab. The receptors stem from a human donor with classical Hodgkin lymphoma.

This chain joins TRBV2 and TRBJ1-1, with a possible D match to TRBD1 (5 bases). Germline lookup yields CDR1 SNHLY and CDR2 FYNNEI. V was cut by 2 bases and J by 1 base, with 11 bases left in between. The CDR3 is 15 residues long. CDR3 nucleotide sequence: TGTGCCAGCAGTGAAACCCCAGGGACGAACACTGAAGCTTTCTTT. The encoded protein is CASSETPGTNTEAFF.

This sequence joins TRBV27 and TRBJ1-4, with D hard to call. CDR1 MNHEY and CDR2 SMNVEV come from the germline V gene (reference sequence). The CDR3 has 17 residues. The V gene lost 1 base and the J gene lost 7 bases, with 19 bases spanning the gap. The DNA of the CDR3 is TGTGCCAGCAGTTTATATCCCCACTTCGGTCGCAGTGAAAAACTGTTTTTT. Translating gives CASSLYPHFGRSEKLFF.